Below, 16 T cell receptor beta chains from the same sample are listed, as sequenced in a study of cytomegalovirus exposure and HLA in healthy donors. Use of 60 Vbeta and 13 Jbeta primers characterized the PCR. Clones were sequenced by immunoSEQ multiplex PCR, and TCRdb holds only the in-frame ones, with some missing. The sample includes fewer than 110,000 clones, roughly 72% seen only once; the top ten take about 8%. Sequenced: PBMCs. All receptors derive from a man younger than 45 in good health and CMV-seronegative.

This chain connects TRBV11-1 to TRBJ2-5, with 8 bases identical to TRBD2. Germline CDR1 reads SGHAT; CDR2 reads FQDESV (reference sequence). The CDR3 extends over 15 amino acids. V lost 2 bases to trimming and J lost 0 bases; unmatched junction nucleotides: 2. In DNA form, the CDR3 reads TGTGCCAGCAGCTTACAGCGGGGGTACCAAGAGACCCAGTACTTC. It translates to CASSLQRGYQETQYF.

The chain couples TRBV25-1 to TRBJ2-3; 10 bases agree with TRBD2. The J segment lost 2 bases and the V segment lost 6 bases, leaving 2 bases of the junction unmatched. This CDR3 spans 14 amino acids. Germline V lookup: CDR1 MGHDK, CDR2 SYGVNS. CDR3: CASRLAGNTDTQYF. CDR3 in DNA: TGTGCCAGCAGACTAGCGGGAAACACAGATACGCAGTATTTT.

This clone has just a few counts. The chain is built from TRBV9 and TRBJ2-5; 9 bases align to TRBD2. The germline V gene encodes CDR1 SGDLS and CDR2 YYNGEE. V lost 0 bases, J lost 5 bases, and 8 bases stayed unmatched. The CDR3 is made up of 16 amino acids. As DNA, the CDR3 is TGTGCCAGCAGCGTAGACCTTAGCGGGAGTGGGGAGACCCAGTACTTC. This sequence encodes CASSVDLSGSGETQYF.

The CDR3 sequence is CASSLVGTVDEQYF. CDR3 DNA: TGTGCCAGCAGCTTAGTCGGGACAGTGGACGAGCAGTACTTC. V gene TRBV7-9 combines with J gene TRBJ2-7, with 7 positions matching TRBD1. This CDR3 is 14 amino acids long. Germline CDR1 is SEHNR and CDR2 is FQNEAQ (reference sequence). The trim removed 1 base at V and 5 bases at J, leaving 5 bases unmatched.

The CDR3 bases are TGTGCCAGCAGCCAGGACGGGACAGGGTGGTTCGAGCAGTACTTC. Amino acids: CASSQDGTGWFEQYF. The chain joins TRBV14 to TRBJ2-7; 9 nucleotides align to TRBD1. This CDR3 is 15 amino acids long. The germline V gene has CDR1 SGHDN and CDR2 FVKESK. The trim removed 3 bases at V and 6 bases at J, leaving 9 bases unmatched. The variable domain in full, completed from reference TRBV14 and TRBJ2-7, reads EAGVTQFPSHSVIEKGQTVTLRCDPISGHDNLYWYRRVMGKEIKFLLHFVKESKQDESGMPNNRFLAERTGGTYSTLKVQPAELEDSGVYFCASSQDGTGWFEQYFGPGTRLTVT.

The CDR3 coding sequence is TGTGCCAGCAGCTTAAAAGGGGGTAATTCACCCCTCCACTTT. Translated, it gives CASSLKGGNSPLHF. The rearrangement uses TRBV7-3 and TRBJ1-6; possibly TRBD1 for D (6 bases). This CDR3 region has 14 residues. Between the trimmed V and J ends, which lost 1 base and 6 bases, there was a span of 7 bases. Germline lookup yields CDR1 SGHTA and CDR2 FQGTGA.

V gene TRBV10-1 combines with J gene TRBJ2-1; 10 nucleotides match TRBD1. Germline V CDR1 and CDR2: WNHNN, SYGVQD (reference sequence). This CDR3 is built from 15 residues. The V segment lost 5 bases and the J segment 7 bases; nucleotides outside the gene matches: 8. The DNA for the CDR3 is TGCGCCAGCAGTCTCTCAGGGACAGGGGAAAATGAGCAGTTCTTC. It codes for CASSLSGTGENEQFF.

The chain couples TRBV30 to TRBJ2-2, with D possibly matching TRBD1 (5 bases). This CDR3 comprises 16 residues. Trimming shortened V by 3 bases and J by 3 bases, and 17 bases separated the two germline ends. The V gene's germline CDR1 is GTSNPN and CDR2 SVGIG (reference sequence). CDR3 amino acids: CAWRVAGRVDTGELFF. In nucleotides, the CDR3 is TGTGCCTGGAGAGTTGCCGGCAGGGTTGACACCGGGGAGCTGTTTTTT.

The V and J genes are TRBV5-1 and TRBJ1-5; no firm D call. The CDR3 is made up of 12 amino acids. V lost 0 bases and J lost 11, with 9 bases in between. Germline CDR1 is SGHRS and CDR2 is YFSETQ. The CDR3 bases are TGCGCCAGCAGCTTGGAGACGGGAGCCCAGCATTTT. Its translation: CASSLETGAQHF.

This clone was picked up a small number of times. The chain employs TRBV30 and TRBJ1-5, with no clear D. Germline CDR1 GTSNPN, CDR2 SVGIG (reference sequence). This CDR3 spans 15 amino acids. V lost 3 bases and J lost 3, with 15 bases in between. CDR3 loop: CAWSQTVGLNQPQHF. The CDR3 DNA reads TGTGCCTGGAGCCAAACAGTAGGACTCAATCAGCCCCAGCATTTT.

The rearrangement joins TRBV19 to TRBJ2-2; unclear D gene. V was trimmed by 7 bases and J by 4 bases, leaving 16 bases between them. Germline V gene sequence: CDR1 LNHDA, CDR2 SQIVND (reference sequence). The CDR3 totals 15 residues. The CDR3 protein is CASKGDNEITGELFF. Here the CDR3 DNA reads TGTGCCAGTAAAGGCGACAACGAAATCACCGGGGAGCTGTTTTTT.

V and J are TRBV18 and TRBJ1-4; 7 bases map to TRBD1. CDR3 length equals 13 residues. The trim removed 5 bases at V and 5 bases at J, leaving 2 bases unmatched. Germline assignment: CDR1 KGHSH and CDR2 LQKENI. The CDR3 protein is CASSWGQNEKLFF. The CDR3 DNA reads as TGTGCCAGCTCATGGGGACAGAATGAAAAACTGTTTTTT.

The rearrangement joins TRBV19 to TRBJ2-7; D possibly corresponds to TRBD1 (5 bases). Germline CDR1 LNHDA, CDR2 SQIVND (reference sequence). The CDR3 runs 13 residues. Between the trimmed V and J ends, which lost 3 bases and 2 bases, there was a span of 8 bases. For the CDR3, the DNA is TGTGCCAGTAGTATCGGCAGGGCCTACGAGCAGTACTTC. Residues: CASSIGRAYEQYF. Based on the CDR3 plus reference TRBV19 and TRBJ2-7, the full variable domain is DGGITQSPKYLFRKEGQNVTLSCEQNLNHDAMYWYRQDPGQGLRLIYYSQIVNDFQKGDIAEGYSVSREKKESFPLTVTSAQKNPTAFYLCASSIGRAYEQYFGPGTRLTVT.

The chain combines TRBV29-1 with TRBJ1-1; a weak D match, TRBD1 (5 bases). Germline V CDR1 and CDR2: SQVTM, ANQGSEA. V lost 7 bases, J lost 1 base, and 10 bases lay in between. This CDR3 region has 12 residues. CDR3 residues: CSGGGKNTEAFF. CDR3 DNA: TGCAGCGGGGGGGGTAAGAACACTGAAGCTTTCTTT. Using reference TRBV29-1 and TRBJ1-1 for the parts outside the CDR3, the full variable domain is SAVISQKPSRDICQRGTSLTIQCQVDSQVTMMFWYRQQPGQSLTLIATANQGSEATYESGFVIDKFPISRPNLTFSTLTVSNMSPEDSSIYLCSGGGKNTEAFFGQGTRLTVV.

V and J are TRBV12-5 and TRBJ1-5; 10 nucleotides match TRBD1. Trimming removed 4 bases from V and 3 bases from J; junction bases left unmatched: 3. The CDR3 extends over 15 amino acids. The germline CDR1 and CDR2 sequences are LGHNT and FRNRAP. CDR3 sequence: CASGSGTGANQPQHF. CDR3 nucleotide sequence: TGTGCTAGTGGTTCCGGGACAGGGGCCAATCAGCCCCAGCATTTT.

The chain recombines TRBV7-3 with TRBJ2-7; 9 bases align to TRBD1. J lost 3 bases, V lost 1 base, and 16 bases had no gene match. CDR1 is SGHTA, CDR2 FQGTGA, per germline. The CDR3 consists of 19 residues. The DNA for the CDR3 is TGTGCCAGCAGCTTAAAAAGAAGGGGGACAGGGAGTAGCTACTACGAGCAGTACTTC. It is translated as CASSLKRRGTGSSYYEQYF. The full variable domain, its missing parts supplied by reference TRBV7-3 and TRBJ2-7, is GAGVSQTPSNKVTEKGKYVELRCDPISGHTALYWYRQSLGQGPEFLIYFQGTGAADDSGLPNDRFFAVRPEGSVSTLKIQRTERGDSAVYLCASSLKRRGTGSSYYEQYFGPGTRLTVT.